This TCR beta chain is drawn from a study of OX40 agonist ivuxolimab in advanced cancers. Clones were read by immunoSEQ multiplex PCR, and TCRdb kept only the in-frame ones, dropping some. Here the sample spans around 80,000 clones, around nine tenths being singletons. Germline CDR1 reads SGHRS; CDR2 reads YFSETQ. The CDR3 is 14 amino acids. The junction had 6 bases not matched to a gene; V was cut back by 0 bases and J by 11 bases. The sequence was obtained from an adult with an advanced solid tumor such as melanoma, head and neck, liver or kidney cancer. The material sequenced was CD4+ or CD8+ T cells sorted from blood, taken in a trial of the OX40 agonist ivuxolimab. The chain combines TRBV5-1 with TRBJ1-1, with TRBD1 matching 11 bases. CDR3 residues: CASSLGGTGGLAFF. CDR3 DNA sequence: TGCGCCAGCAGCTTGGGTGGGACAGGGGGTTTGGCTTTCTTT.